This T cell receptor beta chain stems from a study of somatic mutations in cytotoxic T cells in rheumatoid arthritis. Study-wide results and limits: For about an eighth of the roughly 60 patients, a single CD8+ clone accounted for more than 20% of CD8+ cells. With age, CD8+ clonality increased in rheumatoid arthritis patients, whereas no such increase appeared in healthy controls. Levels of CD8+ T-cell clonality in rheumatoid arthritis patients were statistically indistinguishable from those seen in age-matched healthy controls, with no significant difference.

Profiled with immunoSEQ multiplex PCR; TCRdb holds only in-frame clones, not every one. The repertoire consists of about 17,000 clones, with around 80% occurring once and the leading ten covering 7.5% to 10%. As to this clone: Antigen unknown.

This TCR was sampled from an adult with rheumatoid arthritis. Sequencing was carried out using CD8+ T cells sorted from blood.

The CDR3 reads CASSLENGDTQYF. CDR3 DNA sequence: TGTGCCAGCAGCTTAGAAAATGGAGATACGCAGTATTTT. The chain couples TRBV11-3 to TRBJ2-3; D is ambiguous. Germline CDR1 SGHNT, CDR2 YENEEA. CDR3 length: 13 amino acids. V lost 0 bases and J lost 5, with 6 bases in between. The whole variable domain, remainder taken from reference TRBV11-3 and TRBJ2-3, is EAGVVQSPRYKIIEKKQPVAFWCNPISGHNTLYWYLQNLGQGPELLIRYENEEAVDDSQLPKDRFSAERLKGVDSTLKIQPAELGDSAVYLCASSLENGDTQYFGPGTRLTVL.